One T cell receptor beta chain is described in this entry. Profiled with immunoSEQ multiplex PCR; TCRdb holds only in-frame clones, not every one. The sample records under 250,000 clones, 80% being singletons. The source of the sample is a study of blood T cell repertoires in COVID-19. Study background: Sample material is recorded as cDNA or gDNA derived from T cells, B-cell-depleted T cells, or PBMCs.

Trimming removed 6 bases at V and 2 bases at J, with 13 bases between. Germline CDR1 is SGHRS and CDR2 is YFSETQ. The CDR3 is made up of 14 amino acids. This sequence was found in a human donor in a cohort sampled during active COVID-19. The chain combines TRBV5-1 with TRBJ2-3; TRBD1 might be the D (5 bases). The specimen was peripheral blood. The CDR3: CASIDPGITDTQYF. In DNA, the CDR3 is TGCGCCAGCATCGACCCAGGGATCACAGATACGCAGTATTTT. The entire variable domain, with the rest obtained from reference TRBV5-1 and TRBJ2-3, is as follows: KAGVTQTPRYLIKTRGQQVTLSCSPISGHRSVSWYQQTPGQGLQFLFEYFSETQRNKGNFPGRFSGRQFSNSRSEMNVSTLELGDSALYLCASIDPGITDTQYFGPGTRLTVL.